Shown below are 28 T cell receptor beta chains from a single sample sequenced in a study of beta chain features in type 1 diabetes. Sequenced material consisted of expressed TCRB transcripts (all of the isolated RNA was reverse transcribed). TCRdb's table, derived via immunoSEQ multiplex PCR, lists solely in-frame clones and lacks some. In the table there are around 200,000 clones, about 13% of which are singletons. The sequencing sample was made of central memory CD4+ T cells from blood. The receptors come from a woman between 18 and 30 years old in good health.

This clone came up a few times. V gene TRBV30 combines with J gene TRBJ1-5, with D hard to call. Trimming cost V 1 base and J 6 bases, with 10 bases left between them. This CDR3 contains 13 residues. Germline CDR1 GTSNPN, CDR2 SVGIG (reference sequence). CDR3 nucleotide sequence: TGTGCCTGGAGTGCTCGTTCAGGTCAGCCCCAGCATTTT. Protein sequence: CAWSARSGQPQHF.

The chain employs TRBV18 and TRBJ1-5, with 7 bases matching TRBD1. The ends lost 1 base at V and 4 bases at J; junction bases unmatched: 4. Germline-derived CDR1 and CDR2 are KGHSH and LQKENI. The CDR3 has 15 residues. CDR3 sequence (DNA): TGTGCCAGCTCACCACTACAGGGGAGAAATCAGCCCCAGCATTTT. Translating gives CASSPLQGRNQPQHF.

This clone was detected a few times. The chain is built from TRBV7-9 and TRBJ2-1, with 10 positions matching TRBD2. CDR1 and CDR2 (germline): SEHNR, FQNEAQ (reference sequence). The J segment lost 3 bases and the V segment lost 5 bases, leaving 4 bases of the junction unmatched. This CDR3 contains 15 residues. The DNA of the CDR3 is TGTGCCAGCAGCACGGGACTAGCGAACTACAATGAGCAGTTCTTC. Amino acids: CASSTGLANYNEQFF.

This clone was seen a handful of times. J is TRBJ2-5 and V is TRBV19; 8 positions agree with TRBD2. The CDR3 is 15 amino acids. Germline V lookup: CDR1 LNHDA, CDR2 SQIVND (reference sequence). With V trimmed by 3 bases and J by 2 bases, 5 bases remained unmatched. Written as DNA, the CDR3 is TGTGCCAGTAGTATGGAGGCTAGCGGGCAAGAGACCCAGTACTTC. Residues: CASSMEASGQETQYF.

J is TRBJ1-4 and V is TRBV27; D is uncertain. CDR1 is MNHEY, CDR2 SMNVEV, per germline (reference sequence). This CDR3 contains 14 residues. V was clipped by 6 bases and J by 7 bases, with 15 bases between them. CDR3 region: CASSPSGWGEKLFF. The CDR3 nucleotides read TGTGCCAGCAGCCCTTCGGGATGGGGTGAAAAACTGTTTTTT.

This chain joins TRBV19 and TRBJ2-3; the match to TRBD2 covers 9 bases. The CDR3 covers 14 residues. Germline V gene sequence: CDR1 LNHDA, CDR2 SQIVND (reference sequence). V dropped 2 bases and J dropped 6; count of bases not matched to a gene: 3. The CDR3 DNA is TGTGCCAGTAGTATACTAGCGGGAACGGATACGCAGTATTTT. Its protein product is CASSILAGTDTQYF.

This chain links TRBV29-1 with TRBJ2-7, with 8 bases that match TRBD1. V was pared by 4 bases and J by 5 bases, with 7 bases of the junction left unmatched. There are 13 residues in the CDR3. Germline V gene sequence: CDR1 SQVTM, CDR2 ANQGSEA. The CDR3 protein is CSVARTGTHEQYF. The CDR3 nucleotides are TGCAGCGTTGCTAGGACAGGGACCCACGAGCAGTACTTC.

The chain employs TRBV29-1 and TRBJ1-1; TRBD1 matches at 9 bases. Germline V lookup: CDR1 SQVTM, CDR2 ANQGSEA. This CDR3 is 17 amino acids long. The trim removed 4 bases at V and 0 bases at J, leaving 12 bases unmatched. The DNA of the CDR3 is TGCAGCGTTGGAGGACCGCGGACAGGGGCGATGAACACTGAAGCTTTCTTT. This codes for CSVGGPRTGAMNTEAFF.

The chain has TRBV4-3 and TRBJ1-5; perhaps TRBD1 as D (6 bases). V was pared by 3 bases and J by 4 bases, with 13 bases between. CDR1 and CDR2 (germline): LGHNA, YSLEER. This CDR3 spans 15 amino acids. The CDR3 loop is CASSHPGQQNQPQHF. The DNA of the CDR3 is TGCGCCAGCAGCCACCCGGGACAACAGAATCAGCCCCAGCATTTT.

This clone was counted between two and nine times. The chain combines TRBV15 with TRBJ1-1, with D perhaps TRBD1 (6 bases). V was cut by 5 bases and J by 9 bases, with 16 bases left in between. Germline CDR1 reads LNHNV; CDR2 reads YYDKDF (reference sequence). The CDR3 is 13 amino acids. The CDR3 sequence: CATSGHRAAQAFF. The CDR3 DNA follows: TGTGCCACCAGCGGGCACAGGGCCGCCCAAGCTTTCTTT. Filled out from reference TRBV15 and TRBJ1-1, the complete variable domain reads DAMVIQNPRYQVTQFGKPVTLSCSQTLNHNVMYWYQQKSSQAPKLLFHYYDKDFNNEADTPDNFQSRRPNTSFCFLDIRSPGLGDTAMYLCATSGHRAAQAFFGQGTRLTVV.

This clone has only a few counts. The chain has TRBV5-6 and TRBJ2-7; 13 bases fit TRBD2. V lost 4 bases, J lost 6 bases, and 10 bases stayed unmatched. Germline V gene sequence: CDR1 SGHDT, CDR2 YYEEEE. The CDR3 loop spans 16 amino acids. Here the CDR3 DNA reads TGTGCCAGCAGCCGGTATCGGACTAGCGGGAGTCTCGAGCAGTACTTC. It translates to CASSRYRTSGSLEQYF.

The chain is built from TRBV19 and TRBJ2-1; 11 positions match TRBD2. This CDR3 comprises 15 residues. CDR1 and CDR2 (germline): LNHDA, SQIVND (reference sequence). V trimming: 5 bases; J trimming: 3 bases; junction bases outside the gene matches: 3. CDR3 sequence reads: CASSPTSGSYNEQFF. DNA of the CDR3: TGTGCCAGTAGTCCCACTAGCGGGAGCTACAATGAGCAGTTCTTC.

In this sample, this clone turned up a few times. The chain is built from TRBV29-1 and TRBJ2-1, with 12 positions matching TRBD2. This CDR3 has 16 residues. The V segment lost 4 bases and the J segment 4 bases; nucleotides outside the gene matches: 8. The germline CDR1 and CDR2 sequences are SQVTM and ANQGSEA. CDR3 region: CSVGLAGDLIYNEQFF. The CDR3 nucleotides are TGCAGCGTTGGACTAGCGGGGGACTTGATTTACAATGAGCAGTTCTTC.

This CDR3 reads CASSPYPLTGKKLFF. DNA for the CDR3: TGTGCCAGCAGCCCCTACCCATTGACAGGGAAAAAACTGTTTTTT. V and J are TRBV7-9 and TRBJ1-4; TRBD1 aligns across 7 bases. Unmatched junction bases numbered 12, after V lost 5 bases and J lost 9 bases. This CDR3 is built from 15 residues. From germline, CDR1 is SEHNR and CDR2 FQNEAQ (reference sequence).

The chain combines TRBV6-5 with TRBJ2-2; TRBD2 agrees at 11 bases. In germline, CDR1 is MNHEY, CDR2 SVGAGI. The junction had 6 bases not matched to a gene; V was cut back by 7 bases and J by 5 bases. The CDR3 loop spans 15 amino acids. The CDR3 loop is CASTVAGGPTGELFF. The CDR3 DNA is TGTGCCAGCACTGTAGCGGGAGGGCCAACCGGGGAGCTGTTTTTT.

This clone has only a few counts. The chain carries TRBV9 and TRBJ2-1; D is unresolved. Looked up from germline, CDR1 is SGDLS and CDR2 is YYNGEE. V lost 3 bases and J 13 bases, leaving 23 bases between the germline ends. The CDR3 covers 15 residues. CDR3 protein: CASSANAEDRLPQFF. Written as DNA, the CDR3 is TGTGCCAGCAGCGCAAACGCAGAAGATCGCCTCCCTCAGTTCTTC.

In this sample, this clone turned up a few times. V is TRBV7-2 and J is TRBJ2-7; unclear D gene. V was trimmed by 5 bases and J by 0 bases, leaving 14 bases between them. The CDR3 consists of 15 residues. Germline V CDR1 and CDR2: SGHTA, FQGNSA. Here the CDR3 reads CASSLNPLSSYEQYF. DNA for the CDR3: TGTGCCAGCAGCCTTAATCCCCTCAGCTCCTACGAGCAGTACTTC.

Points on this clone: Germline is not matched at one junction end, which may reflect a read error. The gene calls are TRBV6-5 and TRBJ2-3; possibly TRBD1 for D (6 bases). The germline V gene encodes CDR1 MNHEY and CDR2 SVGAGI. The CDR3 contains 14 residues. CDR3 region: CAISEKAGADTQYF. CDR3 nucleotides: TGTGCCATCAGTGAGAAGGCAGGGGCAGATACGCAGTATTTT.

This clone was seen a handful of times. The J gene is TRBJ1-2, the V gene TRBV7-2, with D unclear. This CDR3 comprises 13 residues. The V gene lost 5 bases and the J gene lost 4 bases, with 11 bases spanning the gap. Germline CDR1 SGHTA, CDR2 FQGNSA. The chain's CDR3 is CASSLTEGYGYTF. In nucleotides, the CDR3 is TGTGCCAGCAGCCTGACGGAGGGCTATGGCTACACCTTC. Full variable domain (outside the CDR3, taken from reference TRBV7-2 and TRBJ1-2): GAGVSQSPSNKVTEKGKDVELRCDPISGHTALYWYRQSLGQGLEFLIYFQGNSAPDKSGLPSDRFSAERTGGSVSTLTIQRTQQEDSAVYLCASSLTEGYGYTFGSGTRLTVV.

This clone has a handful of counts. The rearrangement joins TRBV11-2 to TRBJ2-1, with D perhaps TRBD1 (5 bases). The ends were cut back, 2 bases at V and 8 bases at J, with 19 bases in the middle. Per germline, CDR1 SGHAT and CDR2 FQNNGV. The CDR3 totals 16 residues. The CDR3 is CASSLLDTSLGDEQFF. CDR3 in DNA: TGTGCCAGCAGCTTATTGGACACATCCCTTGGGGATGAGCAGTTCTTC.

This chain links TRBV29-1 with TRBJ2-7, with TRBD1 identical over 8 bases. Unmatched junction bases numbered 9, after V lost 3 bases and J lost 5 bases. Germline V gene lookup returns CDR1 SQVTM and CDR2 ANQGSEA. The CDR3 is made up of 14 amino acids. This CDR3 reads CSVDGQGMSHEQYF. The CDR3 nucleotides read TGCAGCGTTGACGGACAGGGAATGTCCCACGAGCAGTACTTC.

This clone was picked up a small number of times. This chain joins TRBV6-4 and TRBJ1-1, with 7 nucleotides matching TRBD1. Germline V gives CDR1 MRHNA, CDR2 SNTAGT. This CDR3 contains 18 residues. The V and J ends lost 0 bases and 4 bases, in that order; junction bases with no gene match: 14. The CDR3 protein is CASSDSDRWEASGTEAFF. In DNA, the CDR3 is TGTGCCAGCAGTGACTCGGACAGGTGGGAAGCCAGCGGCACTGAAGCTTTCTTT.

This clone occurred a few times. CDR3: CASSAETGGWETQYF. CDR3 in DNA: TGTGCCAGCAGTGCAGAGACAGGGGGCTGGGAGACCCAGTACTTC. The chain recombines TRBV2 with TRBJ2-5; TRBD1 matches at 10 bases. The germline V gene encodes CDR1 SNHLY and CDR2 FYNNEI. J was trimmed by 5 bases and V by 4 bases; bases with no gene match: 7. The length of the CDR3 is 15 residues.

In this sample, this clone turned up a few times. CDR3: CASSVASSGYNEQFF. DNA for the CDR3: TGTGCCAGCAGCGTAGCGTCTAGCGGCTACAATGAGCAGTTCTTC. V and J are TRBV9 and TRBJ2-1; 7 bases are a match to TRBD2. Trimming took 0 bases from V and 3 from J; bases not matched to a gene: 3. Germline V gene data show CDR1 as SGDLS and CDR2 as YYNGEE. The CDR3 length is 15 residues. Filled out from reference TRBV9 and TRBJ2-1, the complete variable domain reads DSGVTQTPKHLITATGQRVTLRCSPRSGDLSVYWYQQSLDQGLQFLIQYYNGEERAKGNILERFSAQQFPDLHSELNLSSLELGDSALYFCASSVASSGYNEQFFGPGTRLTVL.

The chain uses TRBV7-2 and TRBJ2-3, with 13 bases fitting TRBD2. Germline-derived CDR1 and CDR2 are SGHTA and FQGNSA. The CDR3 runs to 14 residues. V was clipped by 4 bases and J by 14 bases; unmatched bases: 9. In DNA form, the CDR3 reads TGTGCCAGCAGCTCCGGACTAGCGGGAGAAGTCGCGTATTTT. Its protein product is CASSSGLAGEVAYF. Looking up the rest from reference TRBV7-2 and TRBJ2-3 gives the full variable domain: GAGVSQSPSNKVTEKGKDVELRCDPISGHTALYWYRQSLGQGLEFLIYFQGNSAPDKSGLPSDRFSAERTGGSVSTLTIQRTQQEDSAVYLCASSSGLAGEVAYFGPGTRLTVL.

This rearrangement joins TRBV30 to TRBJ2-1; D perhaps matches TRBD2 (5 bases). Germline CDR1 GTSNPN, CDR2 SVGIG (reference sequence). Trimming pared 4 bases from V and 2 bases from J, leaving 6 bases between. There are 12 residues in the CDR3. The CDR3 coding sequence is TGTGCCTGGACGCGGGCCTACAATGAGCAGTTCTTC. It translates to CAWTRAYNEQFF.

The V gene is TRBV6-6, the J gene TRBJ2-1; maybe TRBD2 (5 bases). Germline lookup yields CDR1 MNHNY and CDR2 SVGAGI (reference sequence). CDR3 length equals 11 residues. V was cut by 2 bases and J by 10 bases, with 6 bases left in between. Written as DNA, the CDR3 is TGTGCCAGCAGTTACGAGCGGGAGCAGTTCTTC. Translated: CASSYEREQFF.

The J gene is TRBJ1-3, the V gene TRBV4-2; D is ambiguous. The V and J ends lost 0 bases and 3 bases respectively, with 9 bases between them. The CDR3 is made up of 15 amino acids. The V gene's germline CDR1 is LGHNA and CDR2 YNFKEQ. The CDR3 sequence: CASSQDLGDGNTIYF. CDR3 coding DNA: TGTGCCAGCAGCCAAGATCTGGGAGATGGAAACACCATATATTTT.